Following are 11 T cell receptor beta chains from one sample sequenced in a study of blood T cells in healthy people across ages. A J-beta primer mix and a sample-barcoded 5' primer were used in a second PCR of roughly 6 to 12 cycles. TCRdb processed the 5' RACE reads anew with MiXCR; each CDR3 protein has one entry. The table has more than 900,000 distinct CDR3 sequences, just under 30% seen once. These data were likewise used in another study, on T cells of mothers and their children.

Sequencing was done on a sample of blood. The receptors were sampled from a woman in her forties in good health.

At least ten counts were recorded for this clonotype. This chain joins TRBV6-5 and TRBJ2-7; D may correspond to TRBD1 or TRBD2 (5 bases each). Per germline, CDR1 MNHEY and CDR2 SVGAGI. The CDR3 loop spans 13 amino acids. Trimming shortened V by 6 bases and J by 3 bases, and 12 bases separated the two germline ends. CDR3 residues: CASSPGTYYEQYF. CDR3 in DNA: TGTGCCAGCAGCCCTGGGACCTACTACGAGCAGTACTTC.

In its sample, this clonotype was seen many times. The CDR3 loop reads CASSRNSGQISFSYEQYF. Written as DNA, the CDR3 is TGTGCCAGCAGCCGAAATTCCGGACAGATCTCCTTTTCCTACGAGCAGTACTTC. The chain combines TRBV7-2 with TRBJ2-7; TRBD1 might be the D (6 bases). Germline CDR1 SGHTA, CDR2 FQGNSA. The CDR3 is 18 residues long. V lost 5 bases and J 1 base, leaving 24 bases between the germline ends.

This clonotype was recorded a few times. The rearrangement uses TRBV5-1 and TRBJ2-7, with 13 bases lining up with TRBD2. This CDR3 contains 16 residues. Germline loops: CDR1 SGHRS, CDR2 YFSETQ. The J segment lost 7 bases and the V segment lost 2 bases, leaving 9 bases of the junction unmatched. As DNA, the CDR3 is TGCGCCAGCAGCTTTGACGGGACTAGCGGGGATAGGGAGCAGTACTTC. It specifies CASSFDGTSGDREQYF.

This clonotype was seen repeatedly, ten times or more. V gene TRBV7-9 combines with J gene TRBJ2-7; possible D gene TRBD1, 6 bases. Trimming took off 4 bases at V and 3 bases at J, with 16 bases between the two ends. Germline V lookup: CDR1 SEHNR, CDR2 FQNEAQ (reference sequence). This CDR3 is 15 amino acids long. The CDR3 bases are TGTGCCAGCAGCTATTTACCCACAGGGATCTACGAGCAGTACTTC. This gives the protein CASSYLPTGIYEQYF.

Comment on this clonotype: A clone one base away is much larger, so this may be a read error. The chain is built from TRBV7-8 and TRBJ2-2, with D perhaps being TRBD1 or TRBD2 (5 bases each). This CDR3 comprises 13 residues. Per the germline V gene, CDR1 is SGHVS and CDR2 is FQNEAQ. As DNA, the CDR3 is TGTGCCAGCAGCTTAGTGGACACCGGGGAGCGGTTTTTT. Its protein product is CASSLVDTGERFF.

This clonotype was counted many times. This rearrangement joins TRBV7-9 to TRBJ2-3, with D perhaps matching TRBD2 (6 bases). CDR1 is SEHNR, CDR2 FQNEAQ, per germline (reference sequence). V lost 4 bases to trimming and J lost 1 base, with 18 bases between them. CDR3 length: 17 amino acids. In DNA, the CDR3 is TGTGCCAGCAGCTCAAGACTAGGCATGTATGGCACAGATACGCAGTATTTT. Its protein product is CASSSRLGMYGTDTQYF.

The sample holds a few counts of this clonotype. J is TRBJ2-3 and V is TRBV6-6, with D possibly TRBD2 on 6 matching bases. Per germline, CDR1 MNHNY and CDR2 SVGAGI (reference sequence). The V end was cut by 6 bases, the J end by 4 bases, with 14 bases between. The CDR3 is 14 residues long. CDR3 amino acids: CASRNSGTSDTQYF. The CDR3 DNA reads as TGTGCCAGCAGAAATAGCGGAACCTCAGATACGCAGTATTTT.

This clonotype appeared many times. The V call is TRBV28, the J call TRBJ1-2, with D hard to call. Germline assignment: CDR1 MDHEN and CDR2 SYDVKM. V lost 1 base and J 6 bases, leaving 9 bases between the germline ends. CDR3 length: 13 amino acids. The CDR3 DNA sequence: TGTGCCAGCAGTTTATCCTTAGCGGATGGCTACACCTTC. It encodes CASSLSLADGYTF.

This chain links TRBV5-4 with TRBJ2-7; TRBD2 might be the D (5 bases). Trimming shortened V by 0 bases and J by 3 bases, and 16 bases separated the two germline ends. This CDR3 is built from 16 residues. Germline CDR1 and CDR2: SGHNT and YYREEE (reference sequence). Here the CDR3 reads CASSLEVGGSRYEQYF. In nucleotides, the CDR3 is TGTGCCAGCAGCTTGGAAGTCGGAGGATCCCGCTACGAGCAGTACTTC.

The sample holds a few counts of this clonotype. The chain is built from TRBV11-2 and TRBJ2-1; maybe TRBD1 (6 bases). The V end lost 2 bases, the J end lost 5 bases, and 13 bases lay between the germline ends. Germline CDR1 reads SGHAT; CDR2 reads FQNNGV. The CDR3 consists of 15 residues. CDR3 in DNA: TGTGCCAGCAGCTTACTGGGGGCGCAAGACAATGAGCAGTTCTTC. Its translation: CASSLLGAQDNEQFF.

In the case of this clonotype: This could be a read error, since a much larger clone is one nucleotide away. In DNA, the CDR3 is TGCAGTGCTAGCGCGGAGACCCAGTACTTC. Protein: CSASAETQYF. This chain uses TRBV20-1 with TRBJ2-5; D call uncertain. V was shortened by 3 bases and J by 5 bases, with 4 bases between the two germline ends. Per the germline V gene, CDR1 is DFQATT and CDR2 is SNEGSKA (reference sequence). CDR3 size: 10 residues.